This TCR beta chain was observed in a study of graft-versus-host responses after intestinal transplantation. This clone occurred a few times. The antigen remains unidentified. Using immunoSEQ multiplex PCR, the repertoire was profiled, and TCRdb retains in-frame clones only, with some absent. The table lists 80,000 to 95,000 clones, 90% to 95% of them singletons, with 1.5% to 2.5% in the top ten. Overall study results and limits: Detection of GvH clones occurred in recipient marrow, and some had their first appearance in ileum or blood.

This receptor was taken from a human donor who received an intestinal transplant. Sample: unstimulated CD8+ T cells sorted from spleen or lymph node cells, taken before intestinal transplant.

The CDR3 protein is CASEETGLYEQYF. The CDR3 nucleotides are TGTGCCAGCGAGGAGACAGGGCTATACGAGCAGTACTTC. The chain couples TRBV2 to TRBJ2-7; 7 bases are shared with TRBD1. CDR1 is SNHLY and CDR2 is FYNNEI in the germline V gene. Trimming cost V 8 bases and J 4 bases; bases outside gene matches: 8. The CDR3 is 13 amino acids.